These 10 T cell receptor beta chains originate from one sample sequenced in a study of blood T cells in healthy people across ages. Primed by a sample-barcoded 5' primer and a J-beta primer mix, a second PCR proceeded for roughly 7 to 11 cycles. TCRdb recomputed calls from the 5' RACE reads with MiXCR, one row per CDR3 protein. Counted here are hundreds of thousands of distinct CDR3 sequences, about 48% occurring once; the ten biggest clones make up over 10%. The specimen was blood. The receptor source for this set is a man between 25 and 39 years old in good health.

Note on this clonotype: Its ends do not fully match the called genes, so a read error is possible. V is TRBV14 and J is TRBJ1-3, with D maybe TRBD1 (6 bases). The CDR3 contains 16 residues. The germline V gene encodes CDR1 SGHDN and CDR2 FVKESK. CDR3 DNA sequence: TGTGCCAGCAGCCGAACCGCAGGGGACTCTGGAGACACCATATATTTT. Translated, it gives CASSRTAGDSGDTIYF.

The rearrangement joins TRBV4-1 to TRBJ2-3; 7 bases are a match to TRBD1. CDR3 size: 16 residues. Germline assignment: CDR1 MGHRA and CDR2 YSYEKL. Trimming at V came to 2 bases and at J to 4 bases, leaving 9 bases not matched to a gene. The DNA of the CDR3 is TGCGCCAGCAGCCAAAATACAGGGGTGAAGGCAGATACGCAGTATTTT. Translation: CASSQNTGVKADTQYF.

The rearrangement uses TRBV6-5 and TRBJ2-1; TRBD1 aligns across 7 bases. Trimming removed 1 base from V and 6 bases from J; junction bases left unmatched: 6. This CDR3 has 15 residues. Germline CDR1 MNHEY, CDR2 SVGAGI. CDR3 sequence reads: CASSYYGQAGNEQFF. Here the CDR3 DNA reads TGTGCCAGCAGTTACTACGGACAGGCCGGCAATGAGCAGTTCTTC.

The genes are TRBV4-3 and TRBJ1-2, with D uncertain. With 0 bases removed from V and 8 bases from J, the gap between germline ends came to 10 bases. The CDR3 is made up of 13 amino acids. Germline CDR1 and CDR2: LGHNA and YSLEER. The chain's CDR3 is CASSQDPSSGYTF. The CDR3 DNA follows: TGCGCCAGCAGCCAAGATCCGTCGTCAGGCTACACCTTC.

The V gene is TRBV4-2, the J gene TRBJ2-3; the match to TRBD2 covers 11 bases. From germline, CDR1 is LGHNA and CDR2 YNFKEQ. Trimming cost V 0 bases and J 0 bases; bases outside gene matches: 2. The CDR3 length is 17 residues. CDR3 nucleotide sequence: TGTGCCAGCAGCCAAGAGGCTAGCGGGGGGAGCACAGATACGCAGTATTTT. Translation gives CASSQEASGGSTDTQYF.

The chain employs TRBV29-1 and TRBJ2-3, with 7 bases fitting TRBD2. CDR3 size: 16 residues. V gave up 1 base and J gave up 1 base; unmatched junction bases: 8. Germline assignment: CDR1 SQVTM and CDR2 ANQGSEA. This CDR3 reads CSVEGEGLGRTDTQYF. CDR3 in DNA: TGCAGCGTTGAAGGGGAGGGTCTAGGACGCACAGATACGCAGTATTTT.

This sequence joins TRBV30 and TRBJ2-1; D is unresolved. Trimming removed 2 bases from V and 3 bases from J, with 8 bases in between. Germline V CDR1 and CDR2: GTSNPN, SVGIG (reference sequence). This CDR3 is built from 13 residues. CDR3 in DNA: TGTGCCTGGAGTCAACTGGTCTACAATGAGCAGTTCTTC. Translated, it gives CAWSQLVYNEQFF. The whole variable domain, remainder taken from reference TRBV30 and TRBJ2-1, is SQTIHQWPATLVQPVGSPLSLECTVEGTSNPNLYWYRQAAGRGLQLLFYSVGIGQISSEVPQNLSASRPQDRQFILSSKKLLLSDSGFYLCAWSQLVYNEQFFGPGTRLTVL.

The chain employs TRBV28 and TRBJ2-4; 7 bases align to TRBD2. Germline V gene lookup returns CDR1 MDHEN and CDR2 SYDVKM. V lost 5 bases and J lost 1; bases outside the gene matches: 5. This CDR3 comprises 15 residues. The CDR3 sequence is CASSPPGGAKNIQYF. In DNA, the CDR3 is TGTGCCAGCAGTCCCCCCGGGGGGGCCAAAAACATTCAGTACTTC.

The gene calls are TRBV10-3 and TRBJ2-4, with TRBD2 matching over 12 bases. Germline V gives CDR1 ENHRY, CDR2 SYGVKD. J was trimmed by 5 bases and V by 2 bases; bases with no gene match: 7. This CDR3 region has 17 residues. In DNA, the CDR3 is TGTGCCATCAGTGAGGCTTTGACTAGCGGGGGACAAAACATTCAGTACTTC. This sequence encodes CAISEALTSGGQNIQYF.

This clonotype was observed many times. V usage is TRBV9 and J usage is TRBJ2-3; D is unresolved. This CDR3 has 14 amino acids. Germline CDR1 and CDR2: SGDLS and YYNGEE. Trimming removed 0 bases at V and 2 bases at J, with 7 bases between. CDR3 region: CASSVGVDTDTQYF. CDR3 DNA: TGTGCCAGCAGCGTAGGAGTAGACACAGATACGCAGTATTTT.